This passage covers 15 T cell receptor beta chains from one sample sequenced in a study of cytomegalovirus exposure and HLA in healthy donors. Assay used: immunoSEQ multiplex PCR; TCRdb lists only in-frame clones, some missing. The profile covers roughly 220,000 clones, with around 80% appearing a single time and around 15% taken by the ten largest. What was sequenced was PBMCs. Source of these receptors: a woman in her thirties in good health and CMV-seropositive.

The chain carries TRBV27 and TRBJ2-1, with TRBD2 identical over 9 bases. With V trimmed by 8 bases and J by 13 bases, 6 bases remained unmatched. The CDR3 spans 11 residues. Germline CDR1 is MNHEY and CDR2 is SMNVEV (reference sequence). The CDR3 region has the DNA TGTGCCAGCGGATCGGGACTAGCACAGTTCTTC. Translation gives CASGSGLAQFF.

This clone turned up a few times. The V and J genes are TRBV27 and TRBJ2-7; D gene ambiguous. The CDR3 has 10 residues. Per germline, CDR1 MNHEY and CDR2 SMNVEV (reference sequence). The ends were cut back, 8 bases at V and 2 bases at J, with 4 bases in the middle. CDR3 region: CASGAYEQYF. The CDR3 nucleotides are TGTGCCAGCGGGGCCTACGAGCAGTACTTC.

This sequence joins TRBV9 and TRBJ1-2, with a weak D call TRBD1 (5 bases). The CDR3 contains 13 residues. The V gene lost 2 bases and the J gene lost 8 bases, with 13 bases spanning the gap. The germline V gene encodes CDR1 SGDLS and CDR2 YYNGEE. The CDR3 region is CASSVAGRKGYTF. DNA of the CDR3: TGTGCCAGCAGCGTCGCGGGACGCAAGGGCTACACCTTC.

In DNA form, the CDR3 reads TGTGCCAGCTCCGGACCGTACGAGCAGTACTTC. Translating gives CASSGPYEQYF. This chain links TRBV27 with TRBJ2-7; D gene unclear. Between the trimmed V and J ends, which lost 8 bases and 4 bases, there was a span of 9 bases. The V gene's germline CDR1 is MNHEY and CDR2 SMNVEV (reference sequence). The CDR3 has 11 residues.

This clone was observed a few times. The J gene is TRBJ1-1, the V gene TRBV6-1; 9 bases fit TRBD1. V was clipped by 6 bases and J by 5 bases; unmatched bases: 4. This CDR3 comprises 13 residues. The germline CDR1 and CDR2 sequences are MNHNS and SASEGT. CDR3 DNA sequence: TGTGCCAGCAGACAGGGGGCGCGGACTGAAGCTTTCTTT. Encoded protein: CASRQGARTEAFF.

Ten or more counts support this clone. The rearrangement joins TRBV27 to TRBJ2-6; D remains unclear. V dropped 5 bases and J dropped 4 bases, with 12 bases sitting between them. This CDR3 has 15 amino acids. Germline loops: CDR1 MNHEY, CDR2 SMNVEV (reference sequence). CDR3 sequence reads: CASSKSGSGANVLTF. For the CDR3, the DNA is TGTGCCAGCAGTAAAAGTGGGTCAGGGGCCAACGTCCTGACTTTC.

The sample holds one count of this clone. CDR3 amino acids: CASSLDGLAGNEQFF. The CDR3 coding sequence is TGCGCCAGCAGCTTAGACGGACTAGCGGGGAATGAGCAGTTCTTC. The rearrangement links TRBV5-1 to TRBJ2-1; 12 nucleotides line up with TRBD2. Germline assignment: CDR1 SGHRS and CDR2 YFSETQ. V lost 2 bases to trimming and J lost 7 bases; unmatched junction nucleotides: 4. The CDR3 contains 15 residues.

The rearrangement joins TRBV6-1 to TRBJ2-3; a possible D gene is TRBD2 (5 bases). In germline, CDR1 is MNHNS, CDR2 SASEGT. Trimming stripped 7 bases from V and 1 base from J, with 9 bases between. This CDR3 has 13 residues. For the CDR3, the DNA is TGTGCCAGCACTCGGGGAGGCACAGATACGCAGTATTTT. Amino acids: CASTRGGTDTQYF.

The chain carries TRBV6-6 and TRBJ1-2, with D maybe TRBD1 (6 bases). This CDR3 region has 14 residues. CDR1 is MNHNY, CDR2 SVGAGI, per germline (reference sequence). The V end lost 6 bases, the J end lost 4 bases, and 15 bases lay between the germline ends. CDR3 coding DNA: TGTGCCAGCAGACCCCACAGGGACGGCTATGGCTACACCTTC. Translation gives CASRPHRDGYGYTF.

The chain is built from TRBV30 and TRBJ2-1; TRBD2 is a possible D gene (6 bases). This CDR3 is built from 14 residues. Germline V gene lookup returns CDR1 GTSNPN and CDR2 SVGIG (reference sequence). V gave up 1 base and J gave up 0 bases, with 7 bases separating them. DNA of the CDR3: TGTGCCTGGAGTGCGACTAGCTCCTACAATGAGCAGTTCTTC. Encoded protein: CAWSATSSYNEQFF.

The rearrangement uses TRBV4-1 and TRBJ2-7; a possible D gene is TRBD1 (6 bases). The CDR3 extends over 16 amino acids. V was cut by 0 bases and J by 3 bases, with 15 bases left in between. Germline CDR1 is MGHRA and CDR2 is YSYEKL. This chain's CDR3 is CASSQDLTGTYYEQYF. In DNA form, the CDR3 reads TGCGCCAGCAGCCAAGACCTCACCGGGACATACTACGAGCAGTACTTC.

The CDR3: CAWSQGAGGEETQYF. Written as DNA, the CDR3 is TGTGCCTGGAGTCAGGGAGCGGGAGGAGAGGAGACCCAGTACTTC. V usage is TRBV30 and J usage is TRBJ2-5, with 9 bases matching TRBD2. V lost 2 bases to trimming and J lost 5 bases; unmatched junction nucleotides: 9. There are 15 residues in the CDR3. Per the germline V gene, CDR1 is GTSNPN and CDR2 is SVGIG (reference sequence). The full variable domain, rest sourced from reference TRBV30 and TRBJ2-5, is SQTIHQWPATLVQPVGSPLSLECTVEGTSNPNLYWYRQAAGRGLQLLFYSVGIGQISSEVPQNLSASRPQDRQFILSSKKLLLSDSGFYLCAWSQGAGGEETQYFGPGTRLLVL.

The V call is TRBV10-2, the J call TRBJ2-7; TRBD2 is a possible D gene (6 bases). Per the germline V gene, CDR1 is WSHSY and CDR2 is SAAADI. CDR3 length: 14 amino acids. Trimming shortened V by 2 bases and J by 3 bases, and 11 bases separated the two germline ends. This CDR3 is CASSEGGLLYEQYF. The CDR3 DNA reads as TGCGCCAGCAGTGAGGGGGGACTGCTCTACGAGCAGTACTTC.

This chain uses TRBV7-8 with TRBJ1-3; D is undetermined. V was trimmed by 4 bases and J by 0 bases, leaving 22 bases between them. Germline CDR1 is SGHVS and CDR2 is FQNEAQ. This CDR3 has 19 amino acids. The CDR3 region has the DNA TGTGCCAGCAGCTCCGAGGACTCCTCATACCTTCGCTCTGGAAACACCATATATTTT. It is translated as CASSSEDSSYLRSGNTIYF.

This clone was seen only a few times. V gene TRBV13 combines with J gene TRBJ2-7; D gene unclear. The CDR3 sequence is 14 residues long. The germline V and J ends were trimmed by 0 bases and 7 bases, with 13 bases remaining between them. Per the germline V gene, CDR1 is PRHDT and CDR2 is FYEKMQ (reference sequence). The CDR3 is CASSLGQEGREQYF. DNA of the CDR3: TGTGCCAGCAGCTTAGGCCAGGAAGGGCGGGAGCAGTACTTC.